These 19 T cell receptor beta chains originate from one sample sequenced in a study of T cell repertoires in cytomegalovirus infection. TCRdb re-called the reads with MiXCR, one entry per CDR3 protein. Here the sample spans approximately 990,000 distinct CDR3 sequences, roughly 31% being singletons. These receptors have no known antigen. Sequencing used cultured CD8+ T cells from PBMCs, obtained from culture after CMV antigen stimulation. Every receptor here comes from a human donor in good health (CMV status not recorded). Some clones in this sample may be carry-over from other donors' samples.

The chain couples TRBV27 to TRBJ1-6; 9 bases agree with TRBD1. The CDR3 covers 17 residues. After removal of 6 bases from V and 5 bases from J, the junction contained 11 bases not matched to a gene. Per germline, CDR1 MNHEY and CDR2 SMNVEV (reference sequence). The CDR3 region is CASSSYRQGGNNSPLHF. The DNA for the CDR3 is TGTGCCAGCAGCTCCTATCGACAGGGGGGAAATAATTCACCCCTCCACTTT.

This clonotype was picked up a small number of times. This chain links TRBV4-2 with TRBJ2-1, with 8 positions matching TRBD2. CDR3 length: 14 residues. CDR1 LGHNA and CDR2 YNFKEQ come from the germline V gene. The trim removed 4 bases at V and 3 bases at J, leaving 2 bases unmatched. CDR3 nucleotides: TGTGCCAGCAGCCCAGCGGGAGACTACAATGAGCAGTTCTTC. Residues: CASSPAGDYNEQFF.

CDR3 sequence reads: CASSQGIMVAGGPNEQFF. The CDR3 coding sequence is TGTGCCAGCAGCCAAGGGATAATGGTAGCGGGGGGCCCCAATGAGCAGTTCTTC. This sequence joins TRBV14 and TRBJ2-1, with TRBD2 matching over 10 bases. There are 18 residues in the CDR3. From germline, CDR1 is SGHDN and CDR2 FVKESK. V was pared by 1 base and J by 6 bases, with 12 bases of the junction left unmatched. The full variable domain, in which reference TRBV14 and TRBJ2-1 provide the parts outside the CDR3, is EAGVTQFPSHSVIEKGQTVTLRCDPISGHDNLYWYRRVMGKEIKFLLHFVKESKQDESGMPNNRFLAERTGGTYSTLKVQPAELEDSGVYFCASSQGIMVAGGPNEQFFGPGTRLTVL.

As regards this clonotype: One junction end disagrees with the germline gene, perhaps due to a read error. In DNA, the CDR3 is TGTGCTAGCAGCGCCGGGACTCTTAACAATGAGCAGTTCTTC. Protein product: CASSAGTLNNEQFF. The rearrangement joins TRBV7-7 to TRBJ2-1, with a tentative D call TRBD2 (6 bases). Per germline, CDR1 SSHAT and CDR2 FNYEAQ (reference sequence). This CDR3 is built from 14 residues.

The V gene is TRBV7-9, the J gene TRBJ2-1; the match to TRBD2 covers 9 bases. This CDR3 comprises 17 residues. Germline V lookup: CDR1 SEHNR, CDR2 FQNEAQ (reference sequence). Germline trimming cut 4 bases from V and 7 bases from J; bases unmatched to any gene: 14. CDR3 sequence: CASSSPPRVAGENEQFF. DNA of the CDR3: TGTGCCAGCAGCTCCCCCCCGAGGGTAGCGGGGGAAAATGAGCAGTTCTTC. Drawing the rest from reference TRBV7-9 and TRBJ2-1, the complete variable domain is DTGVSQNPRHKITKRGQNVTFRCDPISEHNRLYWYRQTLGQGPEFLTYFQNEAQLEKSRLLSDRFSAERPKGSFSTLEIQRTEQGDSAMYLCASSSPPRVAGENEQFFGPGTRLTVL.

This clonotype occurred many times. V gene TRBV7-9 combines with J gene TRBJ2-1; no reliable D call. The V gene lost 3 bases and the J gene lost 9 bases, with 12 bases spanning the gap. From germline, CDR1 is SEHNR and CDR2 FQNEAQ (reference sequence). The CDR3 extends over 13 amino acids. The CDR3 here is CASSLHRKGEQFF. For the CDR3, the DNA is TGTGCCAGCAGCTTGCACCGGAAGGGTGAGCAGTTCTTC.

This clonotype turned up a few times. The rearrangement joins TRBV6-1 to TRBJ2-2; no clear D. Trimming removed 5 bases from V and 7 bases from J, with 11 bases in between. The germline V gene has CDR1 MNHNS and CDR2 SASEGT. The CDR3 has 13 residues. The CDR3 sequence: CASSWTPSGELFF. The CDR3 DNA follows: TGTGCCAGCAGTTGGACCCCTAGCGGGGAGCTGTTTTTT.

This chain links TRBV19 with TRBJ1-1, with a possible D match to TRBD1 (5 bases). Looked up from germline, CDR1 is LNHDA and CDR2 is SQIVND (reference sequence). The CDR3 sequence is 13 residues long. The ends were cut back, 4 bases at V and 1 base at J, with 7 bases in the middle. The DNA for the CDR3 is TGTGCCAGTAGTAAGGACACGAACACTGAAGCTTTCTTT. This codes for CASSKDTNTEAFF.

V is TRBV18 and J is TRBJ2-5; D ambiguous. Trimming removed 3 bases at V and 1 base at J, with 9 bases between. In germline, CDR1 is KGHSH, CDR2 LQKENI. This CDR3 has 14 amino acids. The CDR3: CASSPYSSQETQYF. The DNA for the CDR3 is TGTGCCAGCTCACCTTACAGCTCCCAAGAGACCCAGTACTTC.

This clonotype showed up many times. The chain combines TRBV6-5 with TRBJ2-5; the D gene is possibly TRBD2 (5 bases). V gave up 6 bases and J gave up 1 base, with 6 bases separating them. Germline V gene lookup returns CDR1 MNHEY and CDR2 SVGAGI. The CDR3 length is 12 residues. In nucleotides, the CDR3 is TGTGCCAGCAGGGACTTCCAAGAGACCCAGTACTTC. It specifies CASRDFQETQYF.

The rearrangement joins TRBV27 to TRBJ2-2; D is possibly TRBD2 (6 bases). CDR1 is MNHEY and CDR2 is SMNVEV in the germline V gene (reference sequence). The CDR3 is 17 amino acids. With 3 bases removed from V and 2 bases from J, the gap between germline ends came to 16 bases. The CDR3 DNA follows: TGTGCCAGCAGTTTGATCCGGGGGAATATCAACACCGGGGAGCTGTTTTTT. Translated, it gives CASSLIRGNINTGELFF.

This sequence joins TRBV27 and TRBJ1-1, with 9 bases that match TRBD1. Germline values: CDR1 MNHEY, CDR2 SMNVEV (reference sequence). V shed 7 bases and J 6 bases; nucleotides not matched to a gene: 3. The CDR3 is 12 residues long. This CDR3 is CASTGQGSEAFF. The CDR3 coding sequence is TGTGCCAGCACCGGACAGGGGTCTGAAGCTTTCTTT.

The chain employs TRBV2 and TRBJ2-7; 12 bases are shared with TRBD2. The CDR3 is 15 residues long. Germline loops: CDR1 SNHLY, CDR2 FYNNEI. Trimming at V came to 4 bases and at J to 4 bases, leaving 5 bases not matched to a gene. The CDR3 loop is CASSVWTSGAYEQYV. The CDR3 bases are TGTGCCAGCAGTGTTTGGACTAGCGGGGCTTACGAGCAGTACGTC.

V usage is TRBV4-2 and J usage is TRBJ2-7, with D possibly matching TRBD2 (6 bases). CDR3 size: 16 residues. V gave up 3 bases and J gave up 3 bases, with 18 bases separating them. Germline CDR1 is LGHNA and CDR2 is YNFKEQ. The CDR3 spells CASSHEAGNSFYEQYF. CDR3 bases: TGTGCCAGCAGCCATGAGGCGGGAAATTCATTCTACGAGCAGTACTTC.

CDR3 in DNA: TGTGCCAGCTCACCAGACTTATTTCGTGTAACATCTATGCCCAAGTCGGGTGGCTACACCTTC. Its protein product is CASSPDLFRVTSMPKSGGYTF. This sequence joins TRBV18 and TRBJ1-2; D unclear. V shed 2 bases and J shed 7 bases, with 35 bases lying between them. CDR1 and CDR2 from the germline V gene are KGHSH and LQKENI. The length of the CDR3 is 21 residues.

This clonotype has a count of ten or more. The chain has TRBV19 and TRBJ2-1; 10 nucleotides match TRBD2. Per the germline V gene, CDR1 is LNHDA and CDR2 is SQIVND (reference sequence). The CDR3 has 14 residues. V trimming: 6 bases; J trimming: 6 bases; junction bases outside the gene matches: 5. The CDR3 bases are TGTGCCAGTAGGGAGCTAGCGGGGGCCAATGAGCAGTTCTTC. Its translation is CASRELAGANEQFF. The variable domain in full, with the rest retrieved from reference TRBV19 and TRBJ2-1, is DGGITQSPKYLFRKEGQNVTLSCEQNLNHDAMYWYRQDPGQGLRLIYYSQIVNDFQKGDIAEGYSVSREKKESFPLTVTSAQKNPTAFYLCASRELAGANEQFFGPGTRLTVL.

In its sample, this clonotype was seen a few times. The rearrangement uses TRBV29-1 and TRBJ2-1; D is possibly TRBD2 (5 bases). The V gene's germline CDR1 is SQVTM and CDR2 ANQGSEA. This CDR3 region has 11 residues. The V and J ends lost 7 bases and 3 bases respectively, with 7 bases between them. The CDR3 loop is CSGGSYNEQFF. Here the CDR3 DNA reads TGCAGCGGTGGGAGCTACAATGAGCAGTTCTTC.

CDR3 coding DNA: TGTGCCAGCAGCCTTGGGGCGGCCCGCAATCAGCCCCAGCATTTT. The encoded protein is CASSLGAARNQPQHF. The chain combines TRBV9 with TRBJ1-5; tentatively, D is TRBD1 (5 bases). The germline V gene has CDR1 SGDLS and CDR2 YYNGEE. Trimming left V 4 bases short and J 2 bases short, with 13 bases between. CDR3 length: 15 amino acids.

The rearrangement joins TRBV12-3 or TRBV12-4 to TRBJ2-7, with a tentative D call TRBD1 (5 bases). The CDR3 has 13 residues. V was shortened by 4 bases and J by 2 bases, with 9 bases between the two germline ends. CDR3 residues: CASSYETAYEQYF. The CDR3 DNA reads as TGTGCCAGCAGTTATGAGACAGCCTACGAGCAGTACTTC.